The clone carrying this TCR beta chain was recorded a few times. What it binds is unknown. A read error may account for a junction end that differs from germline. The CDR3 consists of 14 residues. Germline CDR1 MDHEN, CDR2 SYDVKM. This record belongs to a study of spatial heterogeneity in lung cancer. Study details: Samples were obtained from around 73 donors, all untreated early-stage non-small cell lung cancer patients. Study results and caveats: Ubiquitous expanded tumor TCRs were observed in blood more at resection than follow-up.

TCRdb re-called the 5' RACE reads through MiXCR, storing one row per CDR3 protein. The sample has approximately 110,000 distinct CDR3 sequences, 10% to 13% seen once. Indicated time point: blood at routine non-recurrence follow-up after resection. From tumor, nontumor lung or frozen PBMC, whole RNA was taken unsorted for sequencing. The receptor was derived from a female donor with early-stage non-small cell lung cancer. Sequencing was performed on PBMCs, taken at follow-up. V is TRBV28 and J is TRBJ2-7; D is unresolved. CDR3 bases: TGTGCCAGCAGCTTATTTCGCCTGTCTGGCGAGCAGTACTTC. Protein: CASSLFRLSGEQYF.